This entry describes one T cell receptor (beta chain). The source of the sample is a study of blood T cell repertoires in COVID-19. Across the study: PBMCs, B-cell-depleted T cells, or T cells provided the cDNA or gDNA that made up the material.

As originally analysed: Reference gene primers were amplified, and this amplification served to estimate nucleated cell counts. The data were produced by immunoSEQ multiplex PCR, yet TCRdb's version contains in-frame clones alone and is incomplete. Clonal size and the V and J genes are those of that table, whereas D and trimming came from the DNA. The data show around 69,000 clones, 85% to 90% seen once. This CDR3 contains 14 residues. J gave up 6 bases and V 2 bases, and 3 bases lay outside the gene matches. CDR1 and CDR2 from the germline V gene are LGHNA and YNFKEQ. Sequencing was carried out using peripheral blood. The TCR originated in a man aged 50 to 60 with active COVID-19. The chain links TRBV4-2 to TRBJ1-2; TRBD1 matches 10 bases. CDR3 region: CASSQSGQGDGYTF. DNA of the CDR3: TGTGCCAGCAGCCAATCCGGACAGGGGGATGGCTACACCTTC.